This TCR beta chain was profiled in a study of PD-L1 blockade in urothelial cancer (dated by TCRdb to about 2017). Regarding the research as a whole: All patients started therapy in the mid-2010s and received atezolizumab 1,200 mg intravenously every 3 weeks. Twenty-five of 29 patients were identified as males with urothelial cancer of bladder origin, and a prior smoking history was reported by 18 of 29 patients. An ECOG performance status of 0 or 1 was recorded for the patients, and 0 to 3 prior chemotherapy regimens had been received by the patients. Blood samples were analyzed 3 weeks after the start of treatment (second dose) and 6 weeks after the start of treatment. Blood samples yielded a median of roughly 150,000 T cells and some 80,000 unique TCRs, with median clonality approximately 0.08. The study was an exploratory multi-omic analysis of somatic, immune and clinical correlates of response to PD-L1 blockade with atezolizumab in urothelial cancer. Pretreatment tumor samples, along with matched peripheral blood serially collected before and after atezolizumab treatment, were subjected to TCR sequencing. Durable clinical benefit was defined as a progression-free survival longer than 6 months, and TCR features were additionally tested against progression-free survival and overall survival. In the same patients, pretreatment tumors underwent whole exome sequencing and RNA sequencing in addition to TCR sequencing. Durable clinical benefit was achieved by nine patients and was not achieved by 20 patients. Pretreatment blood TCR-seq was available for around 29 patients, at least one posttreatment blood collection was obtained for 25 or so patients, and tumor TCR-seq was available for 25 or so patients. What the study reported, not specific to this receptor: A pretreatment peripheral blood TCR clonality below the median was linked to improved progression-free and overall survival. At 3 weeks after the start of treatment, tumor-associated TCR clones in peripheral blood had expanded more in patients with durable benefit (n of about 21, p = 0.022). Because the sample size was small (n ≈ 30) and many of the analyses were exploratory, the results are meant to be hypothesis-generating.

Synthetic TCR analog templates were spiked into each PCR so that absolute template abundance could be estimated from read counts. TCRbeta CDR3 regions were amplified from genomic DNA with bias-controlled V and J gene primers using the immunoSEQ assay. Sequencing of rearranged TCRbeta segments was done at approximately 20X coverage. The authors' pipeline ran thus. Sequencing errors were corrected by clustering, and CDR3s were annotated against IMGT so that V, D and J genes could be assigned. Downstream analyses used only productive TCRbeta rearrangements and left out out-of-frame or stop-codon sequences. Clonality was calculated as one minus the Shannon entropy normalized by the log of the number of unique productive sequences. Fisher's exact test with Benjamini-Hochberg correction, using a cutoff of adjusted p below 0.01, was how clones that differed between time points or between blood and tumor were identified. TCRdb stores this immuneACCESS table with in-frame sequences only. Part of the clones is absent; in the studies checked, under half of the shortfall reflects unresolved V genes, and no reason is known for the rest. The V and J calls and clone size were taken over from that table, and D and trimming were inferred from the DNA. Present in this sample are roughly 45,000 clones, under 90% of which were seen just once. Around 15% of the sample is in the top ten clones.

Deletion took 4 bases off V and 4 bases off J, with a span of 10 bases between the germline ends. Reading the germline V gene gives CDR1 SGHRS and CDR2 YFSETQ. The cysteine opens and the phenylalanine closes a CDR3 of 13 amino acids. The DNA shown is the 39-base CDR3, in frame from base 1. In the paper's terms, the time point label means: peripheral blood 6 weeks after treatment start. A total of approximately 27 patients with locally advanced or metastatic urothelial carcinoma, treated at Memorial Sloan Kettering on a trial protocol, made up the cohort. Peripheral blood mononuclear cells were collected pretreatment and during treatment, with between 1 and 8 total time points obtained per patient. The Qiagen DNeasy Blood extraction kit was used to purify genomic DNA from total PBMCs and tumor samples. PBMCs were collected pretreatment and during treatment, and were isolated and stored as previously described.

On this clone itself: Its antigen has not been determined. Base qualities are not recorded, but no much larger clone differs from it by a single base.

The sample was PBMCs, taken around atezolizumab (anti-PD-L1) treatment. The rearrangement joined TRBV5-1 to TRBJ2-3; tentative D gene TRBD2, with 6 bases matching. This sequence originates from a man in his sixties with urothelial cancer. The CDR3 region: CASSPSGADTQYF. The bases are TGCGCCAGCAGCCCCTCGGGGGCAGATACGCAGTATTTT.